This T cell receptor beta chain comes out of a study of radiotherapy plus CTLA-4 blockade in lung cancer. The protocol was immunoSEQ multiplex PCR, while the TCRdb copy is restricted to in-frame clones and leaves out a portion. Counted here are roughly 15,000 clones, roughly two thirds occurring once; the ten biggest clones make up roughly 50%. The table lists this clone with a few counts. Germline V lookup: CDR1 SGHVS, CDR2 FNYEAQ. The V gene end was trimmed by 5 bases and the J gene end by 5 bases; junction bases not matched to a gene: 11. This CDR3 has 15 amino acids. The chain uses TRBV7-6 and TRBJ1-1, with TRBD1 matching over 7 bases. The receptor was derived from a human donor with non-small cell lung cancer whose response to radiotherapy plus ipilimumab could not be evaluated. The sample in question was peripheral blood, obtained from a patient treated with radiotherapy plus ipilimumab. The CDR3 region has the DNA TGTGCCAGCAGCCCCATCACAGGGGATCGGACTGAAGCTTTCTTT. It specifies CASSPITGDRTEAFF.